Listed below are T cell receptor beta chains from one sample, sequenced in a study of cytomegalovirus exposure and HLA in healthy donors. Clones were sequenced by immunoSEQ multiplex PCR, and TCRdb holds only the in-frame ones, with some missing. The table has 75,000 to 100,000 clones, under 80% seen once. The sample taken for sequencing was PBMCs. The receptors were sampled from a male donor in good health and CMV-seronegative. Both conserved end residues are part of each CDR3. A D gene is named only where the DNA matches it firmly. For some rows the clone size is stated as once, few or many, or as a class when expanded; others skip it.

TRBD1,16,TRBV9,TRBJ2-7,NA,CASSSNTGTGAVEQYF,TGTGCCAGCAGCTCAAATACCGGGACAGGGGCTGTCGAGCAGTACTTC
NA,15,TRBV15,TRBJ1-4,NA,CATSRLGTRGEKLFF,TGTGCCACCAGCAGACTCGGGACAAGGGGGGAAAAACTGTTTTTT
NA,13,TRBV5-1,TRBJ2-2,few,CASSVGVAGELFF,TGCGCCAGCAGCGTCGGGGTGGCCGGGGAGCTGTTTTTT
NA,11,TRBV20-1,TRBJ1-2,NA,CSARVSGRYTF,TGCAGTGCTAGAGTCTCAGGGAGGTACACCTTC
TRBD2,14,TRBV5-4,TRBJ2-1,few,CASSLSGGLNEQFF,TGTGCCAGCAGCTTGAGCGGGGGTCTAAATGAGCAGTTCTTC
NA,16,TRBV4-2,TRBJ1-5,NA,CASSQAGVSGNQPQHF,TGTGCCAGCAGCCAAGCCGGGGTTTCGGGCAATCAGCCCCAGCATTTT
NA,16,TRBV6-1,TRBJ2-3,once,CASSDPGVSSTDTQYF,TGTGCCAGCAGTGACCCAGGTGTATCTAGCACAGATACGCAGTATTTT
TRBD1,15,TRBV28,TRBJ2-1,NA,CAICYPGQASNEQFF,TGTGCCATCTGTTACCCGGGACAGGCATCCAATGAGCAGTTCTTC
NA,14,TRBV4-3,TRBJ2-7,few,CASSQVRGTYEQYF,TGCGCCAGCAGCCAAGTTCGGGGAACCTACGAGCAGTACTTC
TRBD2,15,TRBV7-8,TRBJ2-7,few,CASSPSGRALREQYF,TGTGCCAGCAGCCCTAGCGGGAGGGCGTTGCGGGAGCAGTACTTC
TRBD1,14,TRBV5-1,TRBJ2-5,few,CASTGTGGSETQYF,TGCGCCAGTACCGGGACAGGGGGGTCTGAGACCCAGTACTTC
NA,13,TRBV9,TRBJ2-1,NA,CASSVALFHEQFF,TGTGCCAGCAGCGTAGCGCTATTCCATGAGCAGTTCTTC
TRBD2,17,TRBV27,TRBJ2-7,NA,CASRGLAGGPKQYEQYF,TGTGCCAGCAGAGGACTAGCGGGAGGGCCGAAGCAGTACGAGCAGTACTTC
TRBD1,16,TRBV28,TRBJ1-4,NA,CASSTPDRATNEKLFF,TGTGCCAGCAGTACACCCGACAGGGCAACTAATGAAAAACTGTTTTTT
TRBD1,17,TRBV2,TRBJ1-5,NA,CASSDRGQGGRDQPQHF,TGTGCCAGCAGTGATAGGGGGCAGGGGGGAAGGGATCAGCCCCAGCATTTT
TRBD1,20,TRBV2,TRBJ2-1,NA,CASSFATGGQGRISYNEQFF,TGTGCCAGCAGTTTCGCGACAGGGGGGCAGGGTAGAATATCCTACAATGAGCAGTTCTTC
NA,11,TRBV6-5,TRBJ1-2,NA,CASRQGYGYTF,TGTGCCAGCAGACAGGGCTATGGCTACACCTTC
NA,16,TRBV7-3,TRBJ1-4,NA,CASSFRDIATNEKLFF,TGTGCCAGCAGCTTCCGGGACATTGCAACTAATGAAAAACTGTTTTTT
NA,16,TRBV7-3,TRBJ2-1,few,CASSLSVRYGGNEQFF,TGTGCCAGCAGCTTATCTGTTCGGTACGGAGGGAATGAGCAGTTCTTC
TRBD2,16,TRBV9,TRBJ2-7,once,CASSVDRLAGLREQYF,TGTGCCAGCAGCGTAGATCGGCTAGCGGGGCTTCGGGAGCAGTACTTC
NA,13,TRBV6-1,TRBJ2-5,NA,CASSPGGPETQYF,TGTGCCAGCAGCCCCGGAGGTCCAGAGACCCAGTACTTC
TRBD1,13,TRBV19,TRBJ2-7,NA,CASSIQGAYEQYF,TGTGCCAGTAGTATCCAGGGGGCCTACGAGCAGTACTTC
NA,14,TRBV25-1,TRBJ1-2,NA,CASSNPAGHGGYTF,TGCGCCAGCAGTAACCCTGCGGGCCACGGGGGCTACACCTTC
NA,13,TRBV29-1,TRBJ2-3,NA,CSVDRGATDTQYF,TGCAGCGTTGACAGGGGGGCCACAGATACGCAGTATTTT
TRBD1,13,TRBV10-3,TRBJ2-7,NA,CAIRPGTGYEQYF,TGTGCCATCAGGCCCGGGACAGGGTACGAGCAGTACTTC
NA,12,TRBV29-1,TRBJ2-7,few,CSVIGVVSEQYF,TGCAGCGTGATAGGGGTAGTAAGCGAGCAGTACTTC
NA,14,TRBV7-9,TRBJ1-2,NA,CASSLTGMEYGYTF,TGTGCCAGCAGCTTGACAGGAATGGAGTATGGCTACACCTTC
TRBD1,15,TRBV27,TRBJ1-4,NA,CATRDRGPCNEKLFF,TGTGCCACCCGGGACAGGGGCCCATGTAATGAAAAACTGTTTTTT
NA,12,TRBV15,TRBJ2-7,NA,CATSRDRGEQYF,TGTGCCACCAGCAGAGATAGAGGGGAGCAGTACTTC
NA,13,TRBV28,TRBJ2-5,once,CASSAPGEETQYF,TGTGCCAGCAGTGCCCCGGGTGAGGAGACCCAGTACTTC
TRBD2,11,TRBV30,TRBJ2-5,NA,CVWGGGETQYF,TGTGTCTGGGGGGGAGGTGAGACCCAGTACTTC
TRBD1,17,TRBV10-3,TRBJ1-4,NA,CATSGGTTVGGNEKLFF,TGTGCCACCTCAGGGGGGACAACCGTCGGCGGTAATGAAAAACTGTTTTTT
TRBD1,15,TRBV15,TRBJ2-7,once,CATSRGGTGDYEQYF,TGTGCCACCAGCAGAGGAGGGACAGGAGACTACGAGCAGTACTTC
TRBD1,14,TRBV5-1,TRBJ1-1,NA,CASRRGTGATEAFF,TGCGCCAGCAGGCGAGGGACAGGGGCCACTGAAGCTTTCTTT
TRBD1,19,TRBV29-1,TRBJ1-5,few,CSVAVGGTGGTGSNQPQHF,TGCAGCGTTGCCGTGGGGGGGACAGGGGGCACGGGGAGCAATCAGCCCCAGCATTTT
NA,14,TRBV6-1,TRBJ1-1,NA,CASSLTRRNTEAFF,TGTGCCAGCAGCTTGACACGGCGGAACACTGAAGCTTTCTTT
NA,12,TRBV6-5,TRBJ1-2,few,CASTTLNYGYTF,TGTGCCAGCACCACTTTAAACTATGGCTACACCTTC
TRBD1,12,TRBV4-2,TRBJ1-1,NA,CASSQNRGEAFF,TGTGCCAGCAGCCAAAACAGGGGTGAAGCTTTCTTT
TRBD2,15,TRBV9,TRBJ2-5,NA,CASSVGSGREETQYF,TGTGCCAGCAGCGTAGGTAGCGGGAGGGAAGAGACCCAGTACTTC
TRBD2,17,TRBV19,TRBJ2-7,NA,CASSFLGPGGNPREQYF,TGTGCCAGTAGCTTCTTAGGCCCGGGGGGGAATCCTCGCGAGCAGTACTTC
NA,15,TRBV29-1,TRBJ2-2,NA,CSAGQIAARGGELFF,TGCAGCGCTGGTCAAATAGCGGCTCGGGGCGGGGAGCTGTTTTTT
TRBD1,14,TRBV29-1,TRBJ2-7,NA,CSVEDPGDRGEQYF,TGCAGCGTTGAAGATCCAGGGGACAGAGGCGAGCAGTACTTC
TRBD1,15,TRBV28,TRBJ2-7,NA,CASSLPGQGTYEQYF,TGTGCCAGCAGTTTGCCGGGACAGGGGACCTACGAGCAGTACTTC
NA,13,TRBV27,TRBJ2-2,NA,CASSPSYSGELFF,TGTGCCAGCAGTCCTTCCTATTCCGGGGAGCTGTTTTTT
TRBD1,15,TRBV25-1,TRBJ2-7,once,CASSELQGGPWEQYF,TGTGCCAGCAGTGAGTTACAGGGGGGCCCGTGGGAGCAGTACTTC
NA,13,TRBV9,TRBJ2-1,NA,CASSVGPTGIQLF,TGTGCCAGCAGCGTAGGTCCCACAGGGATTCAGCTCTTC
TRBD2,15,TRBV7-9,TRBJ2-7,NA,CASSRMTSGSYEQYF,TGTGCCAGCAGCCGCATGACTAGCGGGAGTTACGAGCAGTACTTC
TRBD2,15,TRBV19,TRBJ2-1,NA,CASSIGAGEYNEQFF,TGTGCCAGTAGTATAGGAGCGGGAGAATACAATGAGCAGTTCTTC
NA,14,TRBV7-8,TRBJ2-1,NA,CASSLVFGGNEQFF,TGTGCCAGCAGCTTAGTGTTCGGGGGCAATGAGCAGTTCTTC
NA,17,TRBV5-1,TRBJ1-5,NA,CASSFGGNTGGNQPQHF,TGCGCCAGCAGCTTTGGGGGGAACACGGGGGGCAATCAGCCCCAGCATTTT
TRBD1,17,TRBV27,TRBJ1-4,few,CASSSPGQGVLVNRLFF,TGTGCCAGCTCTTCCCCGGGACAGGGGGTCCTGGTGAATCGGCTGTTTTTT
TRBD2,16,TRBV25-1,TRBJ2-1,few,CASSAASGRREDEQFF,TGTGCCAGCAGTGCCGCTAGCGGGAGACGGGAAGATGAGCAGTTCTTC
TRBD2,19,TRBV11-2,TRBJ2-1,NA,CASSLRVTLAGGAGGEQFF,TGTGCCAGCAGCTTAAGAGTGACGTTAGCGGGAGGAGCTGGGGGTGAGCAGTTCTTC
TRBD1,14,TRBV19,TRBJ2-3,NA,CASSFHRGADTQYF,TGTGCCAGTAGTTTTCACAGGGGCGCAGATACGCAGTATTTT
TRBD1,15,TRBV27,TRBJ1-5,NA,CASSSWTGDNQPQHF,TGTGCCAGCAGTTCATGGACAGGGGACAATCAGCCCCAGCATTTT